Below, one T cell receptor beta chain is given with its context. What this receptor recognizes is not known. No base-level quality is on record; no much larger clone is a single base apart. CDR1 and CDR2 are drawn from the germline V gene: SGHTA, FQGTGA. Trimming leaves V shorter by 5 bases and J shorter by 9 bases, with the junction holding 9 bases beyond the gene matches. The CDR3 covers 16 residues, taking in both the cysteine and the phenylalanine. The sequence is cut down to CDR3 DNA, 48 bases in frame from base 1. This specimen belongs to a study of graft-versus-host responses after intestinal transplantation (dated by TCRdb to the early 2020s). With respect to the entire study: Recipients received multivisceral, liver-intestinal, or isolated intestinal transplants. Every recipient was given anti-thymocyte globulin induction, followed by around three years of maintenance tacrolimus and steroids. A cohort of approximately 23 intestinal transplant recipients, including one retransplant, was enrolled, and a few patients lacking pretransplant specimens were excluded. After intestinal transplantation, graft-versus-host and host-versus-graft alloreactive T cell clones were followed in the graft, circulation and bone marrow using bulk TCR-beta CDR3 sequencing. To identify alloreactive clones, pre-transplant mixed lymphocyte reaction products were sequenced and then compared with unstimulated pre-transplant donor and recipient T cells. Rather than being sequenced by the commercial service, samples from a few later patients were sequenced in-house on an Illumina MiSeq and processed with MiXCR. Donor T cell macrochimerism was defined as a peak of at least 4% donor T cells among recipient peripheral blood mononuclear cells. Broad study findings and their caveats: GvH clones were detected in recipient bone marrow, and some of these GvH clones were observed earlier in ileal mucosa or blood, consistent with an intestinal mucosal origin. Early after transplant, peak levels of circulating GvH clones were associated with declines in HvG clones. The conclusions were limited by the relatively low number and heterogeneity of the intestinal transplant patients. In patients with donor T cell macrochimerism, the allografts had high GvH to HvG T cell clonal ratios.

This specimen's time point label, interpreted: cells obtained before transplantation from donor or recipient. CD3+CD4+ and CD3+CD8+ populations were FACS-sorted from unstimulated pre-transplant donor and recipient cells taken from spleen or lymph nodes. Receptor amplification or capture employed the immunoSEQ multiplex PCR assay. For most patients, genomic DNA was isolated using the Qiagen DNeasy Blood and Tissue Kit and was shipped frozen to Adaptive Biotechnologies for TCR sequencing. For most patients, high-throughput TCR-beta CDR3 sequencing of genomic DNA was performed by Adaptive Biotechnologies. The paper's data handling went like this. Adaptive's ImmunoSEQ software supplied the TCR sequencing data for 15 to 20 patients, while MiXCR and VDJtools were used to process a few other patients. To correct CD4 versus CD8 sorting errors, sequences present in both subsets at a frequency ratio below 5:1 were removed. Because the origin of CDR3 nucleotide sequences shared between donor and recipient could not be assigned, those sequences were removed. To count as alloreactive, a clone needed at least 2-fold expansion over unstimulated cells and a minimum CFSE-low frequency of 0.002% (template counts) or 0.001% (read counts). A clone was considered mappable if detected in the sequenced pre-transplant spleen, lymph node, or MLR CFSE-low populations of the donor or recipient. Cumulative frequency of alloreactive clones was calculated as a percentage of all sequences weighted by copy number. The source is immuneACCESS, and TCRdb retained only in-frame sequences with V and J called. Part of the clones is not carried over; for the studies checked, unresolved V genes explain less than half of this, and the remainder is unexplained. D and trimming come from the DNA, and the V and J calls and clone size come from that table. This sample is represented by tens of thousands of clones; 75% to 90% of them were singletons. The ten most abundant clones make up around 0.1% of the sample.

The specimen comprised unstimulated CD4+ T cells sorted from spleen or lymph node cells, sampled before intestinal transplant. Recombination connected TRBV7-3 to TRBJ2-1, and 14 bases in between align with TRBD2. The sequence derives from a human donor who received an intestinal transplant. The DNA sequence follows: TGTGCCAGCAGCCCCGGACTAGCGGGGGGCAAGGGTGAGCAGTTCTTC. Protein translation: CASSPGLAGGKGEQFF.